The source of this T cell receptor beta chain is a study of blood T cell repertoires in COVID-19. Study-level information: PBMCs, B-cell-depleted T cells, or T cells were the source of the cDNA or gDNA that made up the material.

The CDR3 has 13 residues. V gave up 5 bases and J gave up 6 bases, with 11 bases separating them. Germline CDR1 and CDR2: SGHAT and FQNNGV. Per the authors' pipeline: By means of reference gene primer amplification, nucleated cell counts were estimated. Sequenced by immunoSEQ multiplex PCR; TCRdb stores in-frame clones only, minus some. That table furnishes V, J and clone size, whereas the DNA furnished D and trimming. The repertoire holds 150,000 to 200,000 clones, with around four fifths as singletons. Sequenced sample: peripheral blood. The receptor was isolated from a woman of 80 years or more with active or convalescent COVID-19. The gene calls are TRBV11-2 and TRBJ1-5, with a tentative D call TRBD1 (6 bases). CDR3 nucleotides: TGTGCCAGCAGCCGCGGACAGACTCAGCCCCAGCATTTT. Translating gives CASSRGQTQPQHF.